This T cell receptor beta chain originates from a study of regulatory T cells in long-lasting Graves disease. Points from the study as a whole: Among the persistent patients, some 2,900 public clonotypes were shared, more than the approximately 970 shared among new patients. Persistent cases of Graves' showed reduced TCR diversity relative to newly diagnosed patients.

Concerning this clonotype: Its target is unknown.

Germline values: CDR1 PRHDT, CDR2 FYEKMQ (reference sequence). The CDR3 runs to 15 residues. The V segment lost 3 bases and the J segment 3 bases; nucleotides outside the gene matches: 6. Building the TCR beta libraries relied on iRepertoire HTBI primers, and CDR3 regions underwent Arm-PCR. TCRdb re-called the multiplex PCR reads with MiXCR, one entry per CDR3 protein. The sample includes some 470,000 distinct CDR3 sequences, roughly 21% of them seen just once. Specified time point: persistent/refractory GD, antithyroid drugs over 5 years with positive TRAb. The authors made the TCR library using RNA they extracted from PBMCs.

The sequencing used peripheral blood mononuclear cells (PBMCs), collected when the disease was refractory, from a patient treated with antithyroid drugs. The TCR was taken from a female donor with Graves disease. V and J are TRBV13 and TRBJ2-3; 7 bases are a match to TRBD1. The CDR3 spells CASSFRADRTDTQYF. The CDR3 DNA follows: TGTGCCAGCAGCTTTAGAGCGGACAGGACAGATACGCAGTATTTT.